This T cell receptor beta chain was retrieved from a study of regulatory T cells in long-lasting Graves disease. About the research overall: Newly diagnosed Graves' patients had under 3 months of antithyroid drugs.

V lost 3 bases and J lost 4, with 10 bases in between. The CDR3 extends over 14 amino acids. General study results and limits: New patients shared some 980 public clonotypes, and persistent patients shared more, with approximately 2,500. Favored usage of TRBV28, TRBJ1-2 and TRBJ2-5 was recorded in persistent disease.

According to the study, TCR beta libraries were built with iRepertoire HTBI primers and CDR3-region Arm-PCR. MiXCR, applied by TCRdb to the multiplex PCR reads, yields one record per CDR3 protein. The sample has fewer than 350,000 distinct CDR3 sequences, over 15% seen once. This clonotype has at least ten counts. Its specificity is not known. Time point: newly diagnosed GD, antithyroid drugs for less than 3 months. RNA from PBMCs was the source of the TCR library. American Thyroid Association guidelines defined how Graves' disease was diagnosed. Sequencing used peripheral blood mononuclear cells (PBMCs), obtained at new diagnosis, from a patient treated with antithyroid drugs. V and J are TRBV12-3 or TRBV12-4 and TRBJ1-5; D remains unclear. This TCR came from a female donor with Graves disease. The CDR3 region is CASSFWGWNQPQHF. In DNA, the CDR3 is TGTGCCAGCAGTTTTTGGGGTTGGAATCAGCCCCAGCATTTT.